This TCR beta chain was profiled in a study of chemoradiotherapy in HPV16-positive cancers. Study details: Functional T-cell assays on two HPV16-positive patients' cells defined candidate HPV-specific clones and common TCR motifs.

CDR1 is LGHNA and CDR2 is YNFKEQ in the germline V gene. The CDR3 loop spans 16 amino acids. V dropped 4 bases and J dropped 7; count of bases not matched to a gene: 9. Study-level findings and limits: Non-HPV-specific T cells did not expand in tumors during treatment, whereas candidate HPV-specific clones and E7-related motifs did.

TCRdb keeps only in-frame clones here, not all; method: immunoSEQ multiplex PCR. The sample has 11,000 to 15,000 clones, more than 75% seen once. Comments on this clone: The antigen remains undetermined.

The origin of this receptor is a human donor with HPV-associated anogenital cancer. The chain employs TRBV4-2 and TRBJ2-1; TRBD2 matches at 11 bases. The sample in question was blood, obtained from a patient who underwent chemoradiotherapy. In nucleotides, the CDR3 is TGTGCCAGCAGCCGAATTAGCGGGGGGGCTTGGAATGAGCAGTTCTTC. Amino acids: CASSRISGGAWNEQFF.